The clone carrying this T cell receptor (beta chain) was seen only a few times. Its antigen is unknown. This sample was taken from a study of neurological immune-mediated disorders. The cDNA came from 5'RACE, which used 10-nucleotide random UMIs. Every sequencing run generated over 190 million TCR-beta sequences from 15-18 subjects. TCRdb reanalysed the 5' RACE reads using MiXCR and keeps one entry per CDR3 protein. The sample lists 60,000 to 90,000 distinct CDR3 sequences; 10% to 13% were seen once. Time point described: longitudinal time-point 1 (baseline). Study-wide findings and caveats: HTLV-1-associated myelopathy displayed the greatest TCR clonal expansion, and multiple sclerosis exhibited the smallest, lower than that of healthy controls.

The V gene lost 4 bases and the J gene lost 6 bases, with 13 bases spanning the gap. CDR3 length: 13 amino acids. CDR1 is MNHEY, CDR2 SMNVEV, per germline (reference sequence). Input material: PBMCs. The V call is TRBV27, the J call TRBJ2-7; D is unresolved. The TCR sequence derives from a man under 40 in good health. This CDR3 reads CASSSAPAGEQYF. The CDR3 DNA reads as TGTGCCAGCAGTTCAGCTCCCGCTGGCGAGCAGTACTTC.